This entry lists 21 T cell receptor beta chains sequenced from one sample in a study of T cell responses to AZD1222 COVID-19 vaccine. The assay was immunoSEQ multiplex PCR, and TCRdb's table has in-frame clones only and misses some. The sample records about 180,000 clones, over 80% being singletons. The specimen was peripheral blood, collected 28 days after the second dose of the MenACWY control vaccine. These receptor sequences come from an adult who received the MenACWY meningococcal vaccine as a control.

The chain is built from TRBV5-1 and TRBJ2-2; TRBD2 matches 9 bases. Germline CDR1 is SGHRS and CDR2 is YFSETQ. The CDR3 contains 15 residues. Germline trimming cut 0 bases from V and 6 bases from J; bases unmatched to any gene: 3. The CDR3 spells CASSLGSGGSGELFF. Here the CDR3 DNA reads TGCGCCAGCAGCTTGGGTAGCGGGGGTTCCGGGGAGCTGTTTTTT.

The J gene is TRBJ2-3, the V gene TRBV19; TRBD2 is a possible D gene (6 bases). Germline V lookup: CDR1 LNHDA, CDR2 SQIVND (reference sequence). Trimming left V 7 bases short and J 5 bases short, with 16 bases between. The CDR3 runs to 14 residues. The CDR3 is CASNWVVGGDTQYF. As DNA, the CDR3 is TGTGCCAGTAACTGGGTAGTGGGGGGAGATACGCAGTATTTT.

This chain uses TRBV5-1 with TRBJ1-1, with TRBD1 as a possible D gene (5 bases). CDR1 and CDR2 (germline): SGHRS, YFSETQ. Trimming pared 1 base from V and 0 bases from J, leaving 13 bases between. The CDR3 loop spans 16 amino acids. CDR3 protein: CASSLRGANLNTEAFF. CDR3 nucleotides: TGCGCCAGCAGCTTGAGAGGGGCCAATTTGAACACTGAAGCTTTCTTT.

This chain links TRBV6-6 with TRBJ2-2; no definite D call. The CDR3 length is 12 residues. V was clipped by 6 bases and J by 2 bases, with 4 bases between them. Looked up from germline, CDR1 is MNHNY and CDR2 is SVGAGI (reference sequence). CDR3 region: CASSFNTGELFF. In nucleotides, the CDR3 is TGTGCCAGCAGCTTTAACACCGGGGAGCTGTTTTTT.

This chain links TRBV28 with TRBJ1-5; D uncertain. The V end was cut by 7 bases, the J end by 6 bases, with 16 bases between. The CDR3 sequence is 14 residues long. The V gene's germline CDR1 is MDHEN and CDR2 SYDVKM. CDR3 protein: CASTPRVFAQPQHF. In nucleotides, the CDR3 is TGTGCCAGCACCCCAAGGGTGTTCGCTCAGCCCCAGCATTTT.

V is TRBV7-2 and J is TRBJ2-3, with TRBD2 identical over 15 bases. CDR3 size: 17 residues. The trim removed 5 bases at V and 5 bases at J, leaving 8 bases unmatched. Germline assignment: CDR1 SGHTA and CDR2 FQGNSA. The CDR3 here is CASSTRTSGGARDTQYF. The CDR3 nucleotides are TGTGCCAGCAGCACCCGGACTAGCGGGGGGGCCAGAGATACGCAGTATTTT. Full variable domain (outside the CDR3, taken from reference TRBV7-2 and TRBJ2-3): GAGVSQSPSNKVTEKGKDVELRCDPISGHTALYWYRQSLGQGLEFLIYFQGNSAPDKSGLPSDRFSAERTGGSVSTLTIQRTQQEDSAVYLCASSTRTSGGARDTQYFGPGTRLTVL.

This chain connects TRBV3-1 (or the pseudogene TRBV3-2) to TRBJ2-5; 8 bases match TRBD2. The length of the CDR3 is 13 residues. V lost 6 bases, J lost 1 base, and 1 base stayed unmatched. Germline V gene sequence: CDR1 LGHDT, CDR2 YNNKEL (reference sequence). CDR3 sequence (DNA): TGTGCCAGCAGAGCGGGGGTCCAAGAGACCCAGTACTTC. It specifies CASRAGVQETQYF.

The genes are TRBV7-9 and TRBJ1-2; the D gene is possibly TRBD1 (5 bases). This CDR3 contains 12 residues. From germline, CDR1 is SEHNR and CDR2 FQNEAQ (reference sequence). Between the trimmed V and J ends, which lost 3 bases and 5 bases, there was a span of 7 bases. In nucleotides, the CDR3 is TGTGCCAGCAGCTTGCCAGGGTATGGCTACACCTTC. It yields the protein CASSLPGYGYTF. Complete variable domain (other parts from reference TRBV7-9 and TRBJ1-2): DTGVSQNPRHKITKRGQNVTFRCDPISEHNRLYWYRQTLGQGPEFLTYFQNEAQLEKSRLLSDRFSAERPKGSFSTLEIQRTEQGDSAMYLCASSLPGYGYTFGSGTRLTVV.

The V and J genes are TRBV12-3 or TRBV12-4 and TRBJ1-1; a weak D match, TRBD1 (6 bases). The V gene lost 5 bases and the J gene lost 7 bases, with 11 bases spanning the gap. The CDR3 length is 12 residues. DNA for the CDR3: TGTGCCAGCAGTGAGGGGGGCATTGAAGCTTTCTTT. Its translation is CASSEGGIEAFF.

V is TRBV15 and J is TRBJ1-3; 10 positions match TRBD1. The CDR3 has 15 residues. The V gene end was trimmed by 5 bases and the J gene end by 2 bases; junction bases not matched to a gene: 3. Germline V gene data show CDR1 as LNHNV and CDR2 as YYDKDF (reference sequence). The CDR3 loop reads CATSGGTGAGNTIYF. CDR3 nucleotides: TGTGCCACCAGCGGGGGGACAGGGGCTGGAAACACCATATATTTT. Together with reference TRBV15 and TRBJ1-3, the CDR3 gives the full variable domain: DAMVIQNPRYQVTQFGKPVTLSCSQTLNHNVMYWYQQKSSQAPKLLFHYYDKDFNNEADTPDNFQSRRPNTSFCFLDIRSPGLGDTAMYLCATSGGTGAGNTIYFGEGSWLTVV.

The chain uses TRBV7-8 and TRBJ1-1; D not resolved. CDR1 and CDR2 from the germline V gene are SGHVS and FQNEAQ. The CDR3 has 12 amino acids. V was pared by 7 bases and J by 11 bases, with 17 bases between. CDR3 amino acids: CASNLDGVGAFF. CDR3 in DNA: TGTGCCAGCAACCTAGACGGGGTGGGGGCTTTCTTT.

The CDR3 DNA sequence: TGTGCCAGCAGCGAGCGACTAGCGGGGGGCTCCCATGAGCAGTTCTTC. This translates into CASSERLAGGSHEQFF. This chain joins TRBV7-9 and TRBJ2-1; 13 bases are shared with TRBD2. Germline CDR1 and CDR2: SEHNR and FQNEAQ (reference sequence). V was pared by 5 bases and J by 8 bases, with 9 bases of the junction left unmatched. This CDR3 spans 16 amino acids.

The CDR3 region is CASSTDSRPLDYGYTF. CDR3 DNA: TGTGCCAGTAGCACGGACAGTCGCCCGCTTGACTATGGCTACACCTTC. V and J are TRBV19 and TRBJ1-2, with D possibly TRBD1 on 6 matching bases. Germline V lookup: CDR1 LNHDA, CDR2 SQIVND (reference sequence). V shed 6 bases and J shed 3 bases, with 20 bases lying between them. This CDR3 contains 16 residues. The full variable domain, with the rest looked up from reference TRBV19 and TRBJ1-2, is DGGITQSPKYLFRKEGQNVTLSCEQNLNHDAMYWYRQDPGQGLRLIYYSQIVNDFQKGDIAEGYSVSREKKESFPLTVTSAQKNPTAFYLCASSTDSRPLDYGYTFGSGTRLTVV.

V usage is TRBV7-9 and J usage is TRBJ1-2, with 7 positions matching TRBD1. CDR3 size: 13 residues. From germline, CDR1 is SEHNR and CDR2 FQNEAQ (reference sequence). V dropped 5 bases and J dropped 5; count of bases not matched to a gene: 5. This CDR3 reads CASSGGRGYGYTF. The CDR3 DNA reads TGTGCCAGCAGCGGGGGCAGGGGGTATGGCTACACCTTC.

V and J are TRBV2 and TRBJ2-1, with 10 bases fitting TRBD1. CDR1 and CDR2 from the germline V gene are SNHLY and FYNNEI. V was pared by 4 bases and J by 9 bases, with 9 bases of the junction left unmatched. The CDR3 is made up of 15 amino acids. CDR3 nucleotide sequence: TGTGCCAGCAGTGTGGACAGGGGGAGTAGCGCTGAGCAGTTCTTC. It encodes CASSVDRGSSAEQFF.

The chain is built from TRBV10-1 and TRBJ1-1; 9 bases match TRBD1. This CDR3 is built from 14 residues. CDR1 is WNHNN and CDR2 is SYGVQD in the germline V gene (reference sequence). Trimming at V came to 6 bases and at J to 4 bases, leaving 6 bases not matched to a gene. This CDR3 is CASRPGTGLTEAFF. CDR3 coding DNA: TGCGCCAGCAGACCCGGGACAGGGCTCACTGAAGCTTTCTTT.

V is TRBV6-2 or TRBV6-3 and J is TRBJ1-2, with no clear D. The CDR3 is 14 residues long. Trimming removed 6 bases from V and 2 bases from J, with 13 bases in between. The germline CDR1 and CDR2 sequences are MNHEY and SVGEGT. Here the CDR3 reads CASSLRRTNYGYTF. The CDR3 DNA follows: TGTGCCAGCAGCCTACGACGGACCAACTATGGCTACACCTTC.

The V call is TRBV2, the J call TRBJ1-4; TRBD1 aligns across 10 bases. The CDR3 runs to 15 residues. V trimming: 4 bases; J trimming: 3 bases; junction bases outside the gene matches: 2. Germline lookup yields CDR1 SNHLY and CDR2 FYNNEI. CDR3 amino acids: CASSGDRGANEKLFF. As DNA, the CDR3 is TGTGCCAGCAGTGGGGACAGGGGTGCTAATGAAAAACTGTTTTTT.

The chain links TRBV19 to TRBJ1-2; 9 nucleotides match TRBD1. Looked up from germline, CDR1 is LNHDA and CDR2 is SQIVND (reference sequence). CDR3 size: 14 residues. J gave up 3 bases and V 5 bases, and 4 bases lay outside the gene matches. The CDR3 here is CASSARDRDYGYTF. The CDR3, as DNA: TGTGCCAGTAGTGCCCGGGACAGGGACTATGGCTACACCTTC.

The genes are TRBV7-2 and TRBJ1-2, with 12 nucleotides matching TRBD1. The CDR3 loop spans 16 amino acids. With 0 bases clipped from V and 6 bases from J, the junction kept 5 bases outside the gene matches. Germline CDR1 is SGHTA and CDR2 is FQGNSA. CDR3 DNA: TGTGCCAGCAGCTTAGCCGGGACAGGGGGCTCGGATGGCTACACCTTC. Amino acid sequence: CASSLAGTGGSDGYTF. Supplemented by reference TRBV7-2 and TRBJ1-2, the full variable domain reads GAGVSQSPSNKVTEKGKDVELRCDPISGHTALYWYRQSLGQGLEFLIYFQGNSAPDKSGLPSDRFSAERTGGSVSTLTIQRTQQEDSAVYLCASSLAGTGGSDGYTFGSGTRLTVV.

The V call is TRBV5-6, the J call TRBJ2-2; D not resolved. The V gene's germline CDR1 is SGHDT and CDR2 YYEEEE. Trimming took off 4 bases at V and 0 bases at J, with 4 bases between the two ends. There are 13 residues in the CDR3. The DNA for the CDR3 is TGTGCCAGCAGCCCAGCGAACACCGGGGAGCTGTTTTTT. It yields the protein CASSPANTGELFF. The whole variable domain, filled in from reference TRBV5-6 and TRBJ2-2, reads DAGVTQSPTHLIKTRGQQVTLRCSPKSGHDTVSWYQQALGQGPQFIFQYYEEEERQRGNFPDRFSGHQFPNYSSELNVNALLLGDSALYLCASSPANTGELFFGEGSRLTVL.